Here is one TCR beta chain with its context. Looked up from germline, CDR1 is KGHSY and CDR2 is FQNENV. Deletions cut 4 bases from V and 13 bases from J, with 14 bases between. The CDR3 length is 12 residues. Participant ages covered about 18 to 89 years across about two dozen US areas. Participants had their cohort set by participant-reported clinical history. Those designated as exposed participants met a COVID-19 case within 2 weeks before study entry. These data come from a study of blood T cell repertoires in COVID-19. On the study more broadly: Sample material is recorded as cDNA or gDNA derived from T cells, B-cell-depleted T cells, or PBMCs.

Method: immunoSEQ multiplex PCR; TCRdb's copy keeps in-frame clones and lacks some. Here the sample spans over 350,000 clones, 80% to 95% being singletons. The genes are TRBV16 and TRBJ2-1; no clear D gene. The receptor's source is a woman aged 40 to 55 who had been exposed to COVID-19. The sample taken for sequencing was PBMCs or T cells enriched from blood (not recorded which). The CDR3 loop is CASSRPRLGQFF. CDR3 DNA: TGTGCCAGCAGCCGCCCTAGGTTAGGACAGTTCTTC.